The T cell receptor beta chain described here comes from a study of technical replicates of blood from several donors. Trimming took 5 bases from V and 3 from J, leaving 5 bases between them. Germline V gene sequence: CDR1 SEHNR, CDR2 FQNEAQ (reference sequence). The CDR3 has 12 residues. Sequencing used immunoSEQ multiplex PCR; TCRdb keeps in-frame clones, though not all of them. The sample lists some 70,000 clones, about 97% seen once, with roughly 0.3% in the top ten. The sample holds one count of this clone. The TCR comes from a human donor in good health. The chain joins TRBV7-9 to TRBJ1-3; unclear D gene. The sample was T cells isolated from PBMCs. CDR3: CASSGLGNTIYF. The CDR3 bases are TGTGCCAGCAGCGGCCTTGGAAACACCATATATTTT. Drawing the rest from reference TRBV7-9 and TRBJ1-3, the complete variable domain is DTGVSQNPRHKITKRGQNVTFRCDPISEHNRLYWYRQTLGQGPEFLTYFQNEAQLEKSRLLSDRFSAERPKGSFSTLEIQRTEQGDSAMYLCASSGLGNTIYFGEGSWLTVV.